This T cell receptor beta chain appears in the sequencing data of a study of shared clonotypes between healthy human individuals. Running of the assay took place at deep level. Methods used by the authors: ImmunoSEQ output lacked quality scores and full-length reads, limiting matched filtering. The method was immunoSEQ multiplex PCR; TCRdb's version includes in-frame clones alone and lacks a portion of them. D and trimming come from the DNA, and the V and J calls and clone size come from that table. The table lists hundreds of thousands of clones, roughly four fifths of them singletons. CDR3 length equals 12 residues. From germline, CDR1 is SNHLY and CDR2 FYNNEI. V lost 5 bases and J lost 4; bases outside the gene matches: 2. Within Nashville, Tennessee resided all donors, each a Caucasian adult.

The receptor comes from a woman aged 40-49 years in good health. Some clones in this sample may be carry-over from other donors' samples. The chain joins TRBV2 to TRBJ2-7; the match to TRBD1 covers 7 bases. Sequenced sample: PBMCs. CDR3: CASSTDRYEQYF. DNA for the CDR3: TGTGCCAGCAGTACGGACAGGTACGAGCAGTACTTC. Combining the CDR3 with reference TRBV2 and TRBJ2-7 gives the whole variable domain EPEVTQTPSHQVTQMGQEVILRCVPISNHLYFYWYRQILGQKVEFLVSFYNNEISEKSEIFDDQFSVERPDGSNFTLKIRSTKLEDSAMYFCASSTDRYEQYFGPGTRLTVT.